A selection of T cell receptor beta chains follows, all from one sample in a study of response to subunit inactivated influenza vaccine. TCRdb processed the RT-PCR reads anew with MiXCR; each CDR3 protein has one entry. The sample has around 520,000 distinct CDR3 sequences; less than 30% are singletons. The starting material was CD4+ T cells sorted from PBMCs, obtained around 5 days after vaccination. These receptors originate from a man in his forties or fifties who received an inactivated influenza vaccine. Both conserved end residues are part of each CDR3. D genes are given only for firm matches. For some rows the clone size is stated as once, few or many, or as a class when expanded; others skip it.

CDR3nt,CDR3aa,abundance,d_gene,j_gene,v_gene
TGTGCCAGCAGTTATGGTAGCGGGGGAGCAGCTACGCAGTATTTT,CASSYGSGGAATQYF,once,TRBD2,TRBJ2-3,TRBV12-3/TRBV12-4
TGTGCCAGCAGCTTATATGCGGGAGGGGAGGGCACAGATACGCAGTATTTT,CASSLYAGGEGTDTQYF,-,TRBD2,TRBJ2-3,TRBV7-2
TGTGCCAGCAGCTCCAACAGGACCACCTACGAGCAGTACTTC,CASSSNRTTYEQYF,-,-,TRBJ2-7,TRBV7-9
TGCAGCGTAAGCGGCAGCTCCTACGAGCAGTACTTC,CSVSGSSYEQYF,-,-,TRBJ2-7,TRBV29-1
TGTGCCAGCAGTTTTGACGGGGTCAGCTCCTACGAGCAGTACTTC,CASSFDGVSSYEQYF,-,-,TRBJ2-7,TRBV12-3/TRBV12-4
TGTGCCAGCAGCCAGGTCAGGGGAGAAGAGACCCAGTACTTC,CASSQVRGEETQYF,-,-,TRBJ2-5,TRBV5-5
TGCGCCAGCAGCCAAGATTTGGGACAGGGGGCGTCAGGTTATCAGCCCCAGCATTTT,CASSQDLGQGASGYQPQHF,few,TRBD1,TRBJ1-5,TRBV4-3
TGTGCCAGCAGGCCCCTAGCATCAGATACGCAGTATTTT,CASRPLASDTQYF,-,-,TRBJ2-3,TRBV6-2/TRBV6-3
TGTGCCAGCGGCGAGGGGGCTTGGGGCAATGAGCAGTTCTTC,CASGEGAWGNEQFF,few,TRBD1,TRBJ2-1,TRBV11-2
TGTGCCAGCAGCTTAGGGAGGGACGTTGGGACCCAGTACTTC,CASSLGRDVGTQYF,few,-,TRBJ2-5,TRBV7-2
TGCAGTGCTAGTGCTAGCGGCCGCACAGATACGCAGTATTTT,CSASASGRTDTQYF,-,TRBD2,TRBJ2-3,TRBV20-1
TGCAGCGGGGGGACTAGCAGGTACGAGCAGTACTTC,CSGGTSRYEQYF,-,TRBD2,TRBJ2-7,TRBV29-1
TGTGCCAGCAGCTTAAGGCGGGTAGCGGGGGGCGAGCAGTTCTTC,CASSLRRVAGGEQFF,few,TRBD2,TRBJ2-1,TRBV12-3/TRBV12-4
TGTGCCAGCAGGAACTCGGGGGGGTACTATCATGGCTACACCTTC,CASRNSGGYYHGYTF,-,-,TRBJ1-2,TRBV6-5
TGTGCCAGCTCACCCGTAAATACTAACACTGAAGCTTTCTTT,CASSPVNTNTEAFF,-,-,TRBJ1-1,TRBV18
TGCAGTGCTAGAGAGGCTAGCGGGAGGTCCTCCTACGAGCAGTACTTC,CSAREASGRSSYEQYF,-,TRBD2,TRBJ2-7,TRBV20-1
TGCAGTGCGGTCGCCGGGACAGTTCAGTACGAGCAGTACTTC,CSAVAGTVQYEQYF,-,TRBD1,TRBJ2-7,TRBV20-1
TGTGCCAGCAGTCACTCCATTACAGATACGCAGTATTTT,CASSHSITDTQYF,-,-,TRBJ2-3,TRBV25-1
TGCGCCAGCAGCCAAGGACTGGACAATGAGCAGTTCTTC,CASSQGLDNEQFF,-,-,TRBJ2-1,TRBV4-3
TGCAGTGCTAGCCGCAGGGGGCGCACGGAGACCCAGTACTTC,CSASRRGRTETQYF,-,TRBD1,TRBJ2-5,TRBV20-1
TGTGCCAGCATGATCCGCTCCTACAATGAGCAGTTCTTC,CASMIRSYNEQFF,few,-,TRBJ2-1,TRBV12-3/TRBV12-4
TGCAGCGTACTGACCCGACAGTCTATGAACACTGAAGCTTTCTTT,CSVLTRQSMNTEAFF,-,-,TRBJ1-1,TRBV29-1
TGCGCCAGCAGCTTGGCGACAGGGGACAACACTGAAGCTTTCTTT,CASSLATGDNTEAFF,few,TRBD1,TRBJ1-1,TRBV5-1
TGTGCCAGCAGTTCGGGACAAGGGGACAATCAGCCCCAGCATTTT,CASSSGQGDNQPQHF,-,-,TRBJ1-5,TRBV12-3/TRBV12-4
TGCAGCGTTCTCCGTCATCCGGTCTCTGGGGCCAACGTCCTGACTTTC,CSVLRHPVSGANVLTF,-,-,TRBJ2-6,TRBV29-1